This T cell receptor beta chain originates from a study of T cell repertoires in cytomegalovirus infection. Study background: Carrying CMV and the relevant HLA type showed in public TCR beta signatures.

This clonotype was observed many times. Deletions cut 7 bases from V and 0 bases from J, with 13 bases between. The CDR3 has 15 amino acids. Germline assignment: CDR1 MDHEN and CDR2 SYDVKM. TCRdb analysed the reads with MiXCR anew, one entry per CDR3 protein. The sample shows about 310,000 distinct CDR3 sequences, 9.6% of them seen only once. The clonotype originates from a human donor in good health (CMV status not recorded). Some clones in this sample may be carry-over from other donors' samples. The chain is built from TRBV28 and TRBJ1-5; D remains ambiguous. The sequencing sample was made of PBMCs. The CDR3 DNA reads TGTGCCAGCACCTTTGAGGAATATAGCAATCAGCCCCAGCATTTT. Residues: CASTFEEYSNQPQHF.